This T cell receptor (beta chain) is drawn from a study of beta chain features in type 1 diabetes. Notes on the study in general: Any HLA-type effect on TCRB rearrangement remained unresolved here. Patients showed naive, central memory and Treg TCRB repertoires that appeared more similar than those of healthy donors. Patients with Type 1 diabetes showed moderately but significantly shorter TCRB CDR3s in all four CD4+ subsets.

This clone was seen only a few times. Its antigen is not identified. Investigators reverse transcribed all isolated RNA, so they sequenced expressed TCRB transcripts. Samples of naive, central memory and regulatory T cells yielded a mean of about 3.6 million reads. Produced via immunoSEQ multiplex PCR; TCRdb's table is partial and in-frame only. The repertoire holds a few hundred thousand clones, with around 13% as singletons. Germline lookup yields CDR1 MNHNS and CDR2 SASEGT. The length of the CDR3 is 12 residues. V lost 2 bases, J lost 7 bases, and 6 bases lay in between. The TCR originated in a man aged 25-40 years in good health. V usage is TRBV6-1 and J usage is TRBJ2-1, with a weak D call TRBD2 (6 bases). The material sequenced was naive CD4+ T cells from blood. CDR3 sequence: CASSELANEQFF. Here the CDR3 DNA reads TGTGCCAGCAGTGAACTAGCGAATGAGCAGTTCTTC.